This T cell receptor beta chain appears in the sequencing data of a study of blood T cell repertoires in COVID-19. At the level of the study: Sources were T cells, B-cell-depleted T cells, or PBMCs; the material itself was cDNA or gDNA.

Those who participated ranged in age from roughly 18 to 89 years and resided in 20 to 25 US areas. Profiling relied on immunoSEQ multiplex PCR, and the TCRdb table lists in-frame clones only, not all of them. The sample consists of fewer than 500,000 clones, around nine tenths of them appearing once. Germline V gene lookup returns CDR1 KGHSH and CDR2 LQKENI. V lost 0 bases to trimming and J lost 5 bases, with 11 bases between them. The CDR3 runs to 14 residues. The sequence came from a woman in her 30s with acute COVID-19. V usage is TRBV18 and J usage is TRBJ2-7, with D perhaps TRBD1 (6 bases). Material: PBMCs or T cells enriched from blood (not recorded which). CDR3 DNA sequence: TGTGCCAGCTCACCACCAGGACAGAGGGACGAGCAGTACTTC. Protein: CASSPPGQRDEQYF.